The 27 T cell receptor beta chains listed next were all sequenced from one sample in a study of cytomegalovirus exposure and HLA in healthy donors. The study ran its PCR with 60 Vbeta and 13 Jbeta primers. Sequencing used immunoSEQ multiplex PCR; TCRdb keeps in-frame clones, though not all of them. The data hold some 120,000 clones, with around 74% observed a single time. Sequenced material: PBMCs. The receptors shown here come from a man aged 25 to 40 in good health and CMV-seronegative.

In its sample, this clone was seen a few times. The chain has TRBV6-1 and TRBJ1-5; 7 nucleotides line up with TRBD1. Per the germline V gene, CDR1 is MNHNS and CDR2 is SASEGT. The CDR3 has 13 amino acids. J lost 5 bases, V lost 10 bases, and 8 bases had no gene match. The CDR3 region has the DNA TGTGCCACCACACCGCAGGGGGATCAGCCCCAGCATTTT. Translating it yields CATTPQGDQPQHF.

The rearrangement uses TRBV27 and TRBJ2-7; D is undetermined. Trimming left V 0 bases short and J 2 bases short, with 5 bases between. Germline lookup yields CDR1 MNHEY and CDR2 SMNVEV (reference sequence). This CDR3 comprises 13 residues. The CDR3 is CASSLSRPYEQYF. The CDR3 DNA reads TGTGCCAGCAGTTTATCGCGGCCCTACGAGCAGTACTTC.

The chain uses TRBV7-9 and TRBJ1-3; D ambiguous. The CDR3 is made up of 16 amino acids. Germline V CDR1 and CDR2: SEHNR, FQNEAQ (reference sequence). Trimming pared 6 bases from V and 0 bases from J, leaving 15 bases between. Written as DNA, the CDR3 is TGTGCCAGCAGTCCGCCAACAGACTACTCTGGAAACACCATATATTTT. This gives the protein CASSPPTDYSGNTIYF.

The V gene is TRBV5-1, the J gene TRBJ1-5; no clear D gene. This CDR3 is built from 15 residues. V lost 0 bases, J lost 3 bases, and 10 bases lay in between. The germline gives CDR1 SGHRS, CDR2 YFSETQ. The CDR3, as DNA: TGCGCCAGCAGCTTGGTGGCGGGTAACAATCAGCCCCAGCATTTT. Protein sequence: CASSLVAGNNQPQHF.

The rearrangement links TRBV7-9 to TRBJ1-1; 8 positions match TRBD1. CDR3 length: 14 residues. The V and J ends lost 8 bases and 1 base, in that order; junction bases with no gene match: 6. The germline V gene encodes CDR1 SEHNR and CDR2 FQNEAQ (reference sequence). The CDR3 loop reads CASRGTGENTEAFF. The CDR3 DNA follows: TGTGCCAGCCGAGGGACAGGAGAGAACACTGAAGCTTTCTTT.

The chain combines TRBV9 with TRBJ2-7, with 10 positions matching TRBD2. Per the germline V gene, CDR1 is SGDLS and CDR2 is YYNGEE. Trimming cost V 0 bases and J 4 bases; bases outside gene matches: 4. The CDR3 sequence is 15 residues long. The CDR3: CASSVEASGSYEQYF. Here the CDR3 DNA reads TGTGCCAGCAGCGTAGAGGCTAGCGGGAGTTACGAGCAGTACTTC.

CDR3 residues: CASIRASGSDDTQYF. In nucleotides, the CDR3 is TGTGCCAGTATAAGGGCTAGCGGGAGTGATGATACGCAGTATTTT. The chain joins TRBV6-5 to TRBJ2-3; 10 positions agree with TRBD2. The CDR3 runs to 15 residues. Losses at the gene ends were 9 bases for V and 6 bases for J; bases not matched to a gene: 12. Looked up from germline, CDR1 is MNHEY and CDR2 is SVGAGI.

The V call is TRBV7-6, the J call TRBJ1-1, with D unresolved. V gave up 5 bases and J gave up 2 bases, with 6 bases separating them. The CDR3 totals 12 residues. Germline CDR1 and CDR2: SGHVS and FNYEAQ. This CDR3 reads CASSLINTEAFF. In DNA, the CDR3 is TGTGCCAGCAGCCTAATTAACACTGAAGCTTTCTTT. The full variable domain, with the rest looked up from reference TRBV7-6 and TRBJ1-1, is GAGVSQSPRYKVTKRGQDVALRCDPISGHVSLYWYRQALGQGPEFLTYFNYEAQQDKSGLPNDRFSAERPEGSISTLTIQRTEQRDSAMYRCASSLINTEAFFGQGTRLTVV.

This chain links TRBV5-1 with TRBJ2-3, with 11 bases aligning to TRBD2. CDR3 size: 20 residues. With 4 bases clipped from V and 1 base from J, the junction kept 17 bases outside the gene matches. CDR1 and CDR2 from the germline V gene are SGHRS and YFSETQ. The CDR3 bases are TGCGCCAGCAGCAGGGTACTAGCGGGGGCGACAGACCACCGCACAGATACGCAGTATTTT. This gives the protein CASSRVLAGATDHRTDTQYF.

The gene calls are TRBV6-5 and TRBJ2-1, with 8 bases matching TRBD2. CDR1 and CDR2 from the germline V gene are MNHEY and SVGAGI. J lost 6 bases, V lost 6 bases, and 4 bases had no gene match. CDR3 length: 13 amino acids. The DNA for the CDR3 is TGTGCCAGCAGCACCACTAGCGGCAATGAGCAGTTCTTC. Amino acids: CASSTTSGNEQFF.

The rearrangement links TRBV25-1 to TRBJ1-2, with D unclear. CDR1 is MGHDK and CDR2 is SYGVNS in the germline V gene. This CDR3 is 11 amino acids long. Trimming cost V 5 bases and J 7 bases, with 8 bases left between them. DNA of the CDR3: TGTGCCAGCAGTCGAGAACGTGGCTACACCTTC. It encodes CASSRERGYTF.

This clone was observed a single time. The rearrangement joins TRBV28 to TRBJ2-1; 8 nucleotides agree with TRBD2. The CDR3 sequence is 16 residues long. Germline CDR1 and CDR2: MDHEN and SYDVKM. Trimming removed 7 bases from V and 7 bases from J; junction bases left unmatched: 15. CDR3 DNA sequence: TGTGCCAGCACCTCGTTTATGGGCGGGAGGCAAAATGAGCAGTTCTTC. Translating gives CASTSFMGGRQNEQFF.

The CDR3 sequence is CATSISGLMNTEAFF. For the CDR3, the DNA is TGTGCCACCAGCATTTCGGGACTTATGAACACTGAAGCTTTCTTT. This sequence joins TRBV15 and TRBJ1-1, with D possibly matching TRBD1 (5 bases). This CDR3 has 15 residues. Germline V CDR1 and CDR2: LNHNV, YYDKDF (reference sequence). The V and J ends lost 4 bases and 0 bases respectively, with 12 bases between them.

The V and J genes are TRBV2 and TRBJ2-7; 11 positions agree with TRBD2. Trimming cost V 7 bases and J 2 bases; bases outside gene matches: 7. There are 15 residues in the CDR3. Germline CDR1 is SNHLY and CDR2 is FYNNEI. The CDR3: CASMTTSGRTYEQYF. The CDR3 DNA reads TGTGCCAGCATGACTACTAGCGGGAGAACCTACGAGCAGTACTTC.

Only one count was recorded for this clone. As DNA, the CDR3 is TGTGCCAGCAGTTTATCCCCCGTTCGGCACCGGGACATTTATCAGCCCCAGCATTTT. Translating it yields CASSLSPVRHRDIYQPQHF. V usage is TRBV28 and J usage is TRBJ1-5; D possibly corresponds to TRBD1 (6 bases). Germline CDR1 is MDHEN and CDR2 is SYDVKM. V dropped 1 base and J dropped 5 bases, with 24 bases sitting between them. The CDR3 is 19 residues long.

This clone has a handful of counts. The chain uses TRBV7-2 and TRBJ2-2; D uncertain. Germline values: CDR1 SGHTA, CDR2 FQGNSA. The ends were cut back, 4 bases at V and 0 bases at J, with 9 bases in the middle. This CDR3 has 15 amino acids. The CDR3 nucleotides read TGTGCCAGCAGCTCCTCGAGTGCGAACACCGGGGAGCTGTTTTTT. Its translation is CASSSSSANTGELFF.

The V call is TRBV25-1, the J call TRBJ2-7; D is unclear. The CDR3 covers 14 residues. Trimming shortened V by 5 bases and J by 2 bases, and 13 bases separated the two germline ends. The germline CDR1 and CDR2 sequences are MGHDK and SYGVNS. The CDR3 loop is CASSWSGDTYEQYF. For the CDR3, the DNA is TGTGCCAGCAGTTGGTCAGGTGATACCTACGAGCAGTACTTC.

The rearrangement joins TRBV2 to TRBJ1-5; no clear D gene. CDR3 length equals 16 residues. Germline V gives CDR1 SNHLY, CDR2 FYNNEI. V was clipped by 2 bases and J by 2 bases, with 13 bases between them. The CDR3 region has the DNA TGTGCCAGCAGTGAATTCGGGAACTCGGGCAATCAGCCCCAGCATTTT. Its translation: CASSEFGNSGNQPQHF.

The rearrangement links TRBV30 to TRBJ2-2; TRBD1 agrees at 7 bases. The trim removed 2 bases at V and 4 bases at J, leaving 7 bases unmatched. Germline values: CDR1 GTSNPN, CDR2 SVGIG (reference sequence). This CDR3 spans 15 amino acids. CDR3 region: CAWSKKGASTGELFF. Written as DNA, the CDR3 is TGTGCCTGGAGTAAAAAGGGGGCCTCCACCGGGGAGCTGTTTTTT.

This clone showed up just once. The chain links TRBV13 to TRBJ2-7; 7 bases line up with TRBD1. Per germline, CDR1 PRHDT and CDR2 FYEKMQ (reference sequence). V lost 2 bases to trimming and J lost 3 bases; unmatched junction nucleotides: 4. This CDR3 contains 14 residues. CDR3 DNA sequence: TGTGCCAGCAGCTTACGGACAGGAGACTACGAGCAGTACTTC. This codes for CASSLRTGDYEQYF.

The rearrangement uses TRBV29-1 and TRBJ2-1; TRBD2 agrees at 8 bases. This CDR3 comprises 14 residues. Unmatched junction bases numbered 13, after V lost 7 bases and J lost 8 bases. Germline V gives CDR1 SQVTM, CDR2 ANQGSEA. The CDR3 loop is CSATTGLGFHEQFF. Written as DNA, the CDR3 is TGCAGCGCCACCACGGGACTAGGATTTCATGAGCAGTTCTTC.

This chain links TRBV5-1 with TRBJ1-1; D call uncertain. The germline V and J ends were trimmed by 6 bases and 2 bases, with 5 bases remaining between them. This CDR3 comprises 11 residues. CDR1 is SGHRS and CDR2 is YFSETQ in the germline V gene. Here the CDR3 reads CASTDNTEAFF. The CDR3 DNA is TGCGCCAGCACAGATAACACTGAAGCTTTCTTT.

This sequence joins TRBV7-8 and TRBJ2-6, with D maybe TRBD1 (6 bases). Germline assignment: CDR1 SGHVS and CDR2 FQNEAQ. The CDR3 spans 16 residues. The V end lost 5 bases, the J end lost 2 bases, and 13 bases lay between the germline ends. In nucleotides, the CDR3 is TGTGCCAGCAGCCACTACAGGGTAGCTGGGGCCAACGTCCTGACTTTC. Protein sequence: CASSHYRVAGANVLTF.

The chain combines TRBV7-8 with TRBJ2-3, with 9 positions matching TRBD2. The CDR3 covers 16 residues. Germline V gene data show CDR1 as SGHVS and CDR2 as FQNEAQ. V gave up 6 bases and J gave up 6 bases; unmatched junction bases: 13. The CDR3 bases are TGTGCCAGCAGGGGTCCGTGGCGGGGGGGTTCGGATACGCAGTATTTT. Translated: CASRGPWRGGSDTQYF.

V gene TRBV30 combines with J gene TRBJ1-4; perhaps TRBD1 as D (6 bases). Germline CDR1 is GTSNPN and CDR2 is SVGIG (reference sequence). The CDR3 contains 16 residues. V lost 4 bases to trimming and J lost 8 bases, with 23 bases between them. The CDR3, as DNA: TGTGCCTGGAATAACCTGGGGGCTTCGAGGGGAGAAAAACTGTTTTTT. Amino acids: CAWNNLGASRGEKLFF.

This clone was counted once. The chain couples TRBV4-3 to TRBJ1-1; the D gene is possibly TRBD1 (5 bases). CDR1 LGHNA and CDR2 YSLEER come from the germline V gene. The CDR3 has 15 amino acids. Trimming removed 4 bases from V and 2 bases from J, with 14 bases in between. The DNA of the CDR3 is TGCGCCAGCAGCCCACGGGGGAACAGCAACACTGAAGCTTTCTTT. Its translation is CASSPRGNSNTEAFF.

This clone has just a few counts. CDR3 region: CASSRDGGQEQFF. The CDR3 DNA is TGCGCCAGCAGTCGTGACGGGGGTCAGGAGCAGTTCTTC. The chain employs TRBV5-1 and TRBJ2-1; D may be TRBD2 (6 bases). The CDR3 extends over 13 amino acids. Trimming removed 5 bases from V and 10 bases from J, with 16 bases in between. CDR1 and CDR2 (germline): SGHRS, YFSETQ.